This TCR beta chain is drawn from a study of CD8 T cells in Susac syndrome. As for this clonotype: Its antigen is unidentified.

With random hexamers, reverse transcription was performed on about 0.45 to 1 ug of RNA. The amplification used immunoSEQ multiplex PCR on TCR beta CDR3; it spanned 54 Vbeta and 13 Jbeta. Each CDR3 protein gets one entry after TCRdb re-called the immunoSEQ multiplex PCR reads with MiXCR. Among more than 70,000 distinct CDR3 sequences listed, roughly 90% were seen once. CDR1 and CDR2 from the germline V gene are LGHNA and YNFKEQ. Trimming left V 1 base short and J 5 bases short, with 12 bases between. The CDR3 sequence is 14 residues long. CD8+ and CD4+ blood T cells underwent TCR beta sequencing. Negative isolation yielded CD4+ and CD8+ T cells, and FACS enriched TEMRA cells. The study, taken as a whole, reports: The study's TCR sequencing and HLA analysis covered a relatively small number of individuals, and the study acknowledged this.

The sequencing sample was made of CD8+ T cells from PBMCs. V gene TRBV4-2 combines with J gene TRBJ2-7, with D maybe TRBD2 (5 bases). This TCR came from a human donor with multiple sclerosis. CDR3 sequence reads: CASSQGLYGDEQYF. CDR3 DNA sequence: TGTGCCAGCAGCCAAGGACTTTACGGGGACGAGCAGTACTTC.